This T cell receptor beta chain emerged from a study of cytomegalovirus exposure and HLA in healthy donors. General study points: CMV serostatus was the sole immune exposure information available. There were some public TCRs occurring in many donors, but most TCR sequences were rare.

This CDR3 has 18 amino acids. Germline CDR1 reads SGHRS; CDR2 reads YFSETQ. The V gene end was trimmed by 5 bases and the J gene end by 0 bases; junction bases not matched to a gene: 9. PCR used 60 Vbeta primers and 13 Jbeta primers. Clones were read by immunoSEQ multiplex PCR, and TCRdb kept only the in-frame ones, dropping some. The data show some 61,000 clones, with more than 80% seen just once and 6.5% to 7% held by the top ten. Details on this clone: Its antigen is undetermined.

This clonotype originated in a human donor in good health. The sample comprised PBMCs. The V call is TRBV5-1, the J call TRBJ2-2; 11 bases fit TRBD2. DNA of the CDR3: TGCGCCAGCAGTAAAACCGGGACTAGCGGATCGAACACCGGGGAGCTGTTTTTT. Its protein is CASSKTGTSGSNTGELFF.